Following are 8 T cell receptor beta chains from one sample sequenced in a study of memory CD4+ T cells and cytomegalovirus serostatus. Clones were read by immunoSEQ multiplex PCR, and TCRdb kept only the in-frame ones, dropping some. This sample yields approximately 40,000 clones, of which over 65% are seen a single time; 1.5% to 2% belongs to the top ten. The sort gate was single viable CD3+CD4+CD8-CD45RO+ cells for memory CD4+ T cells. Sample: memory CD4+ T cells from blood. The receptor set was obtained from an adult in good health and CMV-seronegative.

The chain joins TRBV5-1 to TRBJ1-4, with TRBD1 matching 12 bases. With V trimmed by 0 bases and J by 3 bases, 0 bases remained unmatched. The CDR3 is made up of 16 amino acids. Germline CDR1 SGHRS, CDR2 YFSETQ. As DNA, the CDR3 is TGCGCCAGCAGCTTGGGGGACAGGGGGCCTAATGAAAAACTGTTTTTT. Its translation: CASSLGDRGPNEKLFF.

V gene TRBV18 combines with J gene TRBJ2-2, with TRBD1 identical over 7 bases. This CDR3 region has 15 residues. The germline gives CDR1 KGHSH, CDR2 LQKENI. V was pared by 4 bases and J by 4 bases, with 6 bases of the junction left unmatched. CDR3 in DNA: TGTGCCAGCTCACAGAGACAGGGACGCACCGGGGAGCTGTTTTTT. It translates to CASSQRQGRTGELFF.

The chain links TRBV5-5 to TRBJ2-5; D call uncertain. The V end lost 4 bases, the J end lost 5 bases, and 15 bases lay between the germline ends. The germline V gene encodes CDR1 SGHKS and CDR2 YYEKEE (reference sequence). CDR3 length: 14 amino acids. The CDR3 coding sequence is TGTGCCAGCAGCCCAGGTGCACCCATGGAGACCCAGTACTTC. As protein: CASSPGAPMETQYF.

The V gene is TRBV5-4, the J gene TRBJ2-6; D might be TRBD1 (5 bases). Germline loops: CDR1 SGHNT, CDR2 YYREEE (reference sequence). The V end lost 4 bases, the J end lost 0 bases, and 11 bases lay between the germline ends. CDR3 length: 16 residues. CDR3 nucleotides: TGTGCCAGCAGCCCCTCAACAGGCTCTGGGGCCAACGTCCTGACTTTC. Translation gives CASSPSTGSGANVLTF.

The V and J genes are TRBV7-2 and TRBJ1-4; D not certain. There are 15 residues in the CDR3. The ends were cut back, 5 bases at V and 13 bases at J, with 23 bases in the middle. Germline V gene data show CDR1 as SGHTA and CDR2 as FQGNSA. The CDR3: CASSPNRAPIGGLFF. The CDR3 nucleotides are TGTGCCAGCAGCCCCAACCGGGCGCCAATTGGAGGACTGTTTTTT.

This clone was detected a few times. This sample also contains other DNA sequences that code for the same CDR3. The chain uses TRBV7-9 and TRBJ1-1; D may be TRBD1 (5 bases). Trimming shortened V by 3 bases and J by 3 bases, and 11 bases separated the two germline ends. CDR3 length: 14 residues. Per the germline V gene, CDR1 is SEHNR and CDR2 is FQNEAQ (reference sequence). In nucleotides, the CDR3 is TGTGCCAGCAGCTTGCCCGGGGGGGACACTGAAGCTTTCTTT. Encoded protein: CASSLPGGDTEAFF.

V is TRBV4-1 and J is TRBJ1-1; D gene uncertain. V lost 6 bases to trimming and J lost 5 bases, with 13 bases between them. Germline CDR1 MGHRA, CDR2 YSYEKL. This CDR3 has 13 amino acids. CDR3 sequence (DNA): TGCGCCAGCAGTATCAGGAGAGGGACTGAAGCTTTCTTT. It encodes CASSIRRGTEAFF.

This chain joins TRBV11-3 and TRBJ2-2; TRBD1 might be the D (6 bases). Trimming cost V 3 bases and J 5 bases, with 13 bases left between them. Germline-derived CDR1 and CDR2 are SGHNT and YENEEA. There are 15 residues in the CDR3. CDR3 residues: CASSFNRVETGELFF. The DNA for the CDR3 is TGTGCCAGCAGCTTTAACAGGGTTGAAACCGGGGAGCTGTTTTTT.